Included here is one TCR beta chain sequence, with context. These data belong to a study of T cells expressing NK-cell markers. As the method of synthesis, 5'RACE template switching with UMIs yielded TCR beta cDNA. TCRdb processed the 5' RACE reads again and assigns one entry to each CDR3 protein, with no DNA. Here the sample table reports some 300,000 distinct CDR3 sequences. The CDR3 sequence is 15 residues long. Sequenced input: blood T cells: a sorted CD56 or NKG2C T cell subset, CD4+ or CD8+ T cells, or bulk PBMC T cells (not recorded which). This clonotype was sampled from a man in his late teens or twenties in good health. This sequence joins TRBV12-3 or TRBV12-4 and TRBJ2-1. CDR3 loop: CASSPQVRSYNEQFF.